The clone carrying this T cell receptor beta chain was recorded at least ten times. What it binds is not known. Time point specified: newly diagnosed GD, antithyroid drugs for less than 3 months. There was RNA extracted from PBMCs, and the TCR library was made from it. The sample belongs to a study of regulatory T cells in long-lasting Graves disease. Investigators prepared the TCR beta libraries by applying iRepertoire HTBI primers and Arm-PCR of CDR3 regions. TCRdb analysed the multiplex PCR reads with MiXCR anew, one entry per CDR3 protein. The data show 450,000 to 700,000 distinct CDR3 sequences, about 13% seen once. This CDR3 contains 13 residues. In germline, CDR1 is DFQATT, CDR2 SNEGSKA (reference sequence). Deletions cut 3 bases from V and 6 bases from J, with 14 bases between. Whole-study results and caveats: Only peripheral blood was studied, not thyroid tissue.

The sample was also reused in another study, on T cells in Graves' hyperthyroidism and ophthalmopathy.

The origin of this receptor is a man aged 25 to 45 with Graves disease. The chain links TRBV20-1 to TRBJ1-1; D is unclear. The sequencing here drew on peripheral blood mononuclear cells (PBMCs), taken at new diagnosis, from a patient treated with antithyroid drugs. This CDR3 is CSARGAGGAEAFF. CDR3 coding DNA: TGCAGTGCTAGGGGAGCCGGTGGGGCTGAAGCTTTCTTT.